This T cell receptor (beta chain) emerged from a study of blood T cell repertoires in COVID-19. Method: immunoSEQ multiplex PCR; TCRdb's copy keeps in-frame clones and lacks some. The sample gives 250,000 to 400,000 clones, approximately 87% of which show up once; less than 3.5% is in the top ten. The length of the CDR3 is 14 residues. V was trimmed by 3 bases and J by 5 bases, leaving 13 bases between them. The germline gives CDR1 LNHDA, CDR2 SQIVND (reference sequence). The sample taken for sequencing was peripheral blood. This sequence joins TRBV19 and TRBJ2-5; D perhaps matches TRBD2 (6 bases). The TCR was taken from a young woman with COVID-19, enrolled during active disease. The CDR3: CASSMSGARETQYF. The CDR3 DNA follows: TGTGCCAGTAGTATGTCGGGAGCTCGGGAGACCCAGTACTTC.